The 14 T cell receptor beta chains reported below all come from one sample, sequenced in a study of CD4 T cell repertoires in COVID-19. Sequencing was done directly on freshly isolated, uncultured memory T cells. This table comes from immunoSEQ multiplex PCR, and its TCRdb copy is limited to in-frame clones, with some not included. In the table there are over 20,000 clones, roughly 84% of which are singletons. Sequencing used central memory CD4+ T cells from blood, obtained before the COVID-19 pandemic. The receptors were gathered from a human donor who had COVID-19.

The genes are TRBV5-1 and TRBJ2-1; 11 bases line up with TRBD2. V lost 3 bases, J lost 9 bases, and 2 bases stayed unmatched. The CDR3 consists of 13 residues. CDR1 and CDR2 (germline): SGHRS, YFSETQ. For the CDR3, the DNA is TGCGCCAGCAGCTCCGGACTAGCGGGTGAGCAGTTCTTC. This codes for CASSSGLAGEQFF.

The rearrangement links TRBV19 to TRBJ2-1, with 9 bases lining up with TRBD2. The CDR3 consists of 15 residues. V lost 8 bases and J lost 6; bases outside the gene matches: 11. From germline, CDR1 is LNHDA and CDR2 SQIVND (reference sequence). The CDR3 nucleotides read TGTGCCAGTTCAGGGGCTAGCGGGATTCCCAATGAGCAGTTCTTC. Its translation: CASSGASGIPNEQFF. Full variable domain (rest looked up from reference TRBV19 and TRBJ2-1): DGGITQSPKYLFRKEGQNVTLSCEQNLNHDAMYWYRQDPGQGLRLIYYSQIVNDFQKGDIAEGYSVSREKKESFPLTVTSAQKNPTAFYLCASSGASGIPNEQFFGPGTRLTVL.

This clone has only a few counts. The rearrangement joins TRBV2 to TRBJ2-2, with 9 positions matching TRBD1. The CDR3 contains 15 residues. V gave up 6 bases and J gave up 5 bases; unmatched junction bases: 7. Germline assignment: CDR1 SNHLY and CDR2 FYNNEI. In DNA form, the CDR3 reads TGTGCCAGCAGGACAGGGGGAGTGGGGACCGGGGAGCTGTTTTTT. Translation: CASRTGGVGTGELFF.

The V call is TRBV19, the J call TRBJ2-3; 8 nucleotides match TRBD2. The CDR3 extends over 14 amino acids. Germline CDR1 and CDR2: LNHDA and SQIVND (reference sequence). J lost 0 bases, V lost 9 bases, and 5 bases had no gene match. Here the CDR3 DNA reads TGTGCCAGCCGGGAGGGCGAAAGCACAGATACGCAGTATTTT. This translates into CASREGESTDTQYF.

This clone has just a few counts. This sequence joins TRBV19 and TRBJ2-5; D gene ambiguous. The CDR3 spans 14 residues. V was clipped by 5 bases and J by 7 bases, with 17 bases between them. Germline CDR1 is LNHDA and CDR2 is SQIVND (reference sequence). This CDR3 is CASSDSGSVGTQYF. CDR3 sequence (DNA): TGTGCCAGTAGTGATTCCGGGTCTGTGGGGACCCAGTACTTC.

V gene TRBV28 combines with J gene TRBJ1-1; possibly TRBD1 for D (6 bases). This CDR3 is 16 amino acids long. V was cut by 6 bases and J by 2 bases, with 19 bases left in between. The germline V gene encodes CDR1 MDHEN and CDR2 SYDVKM. The CDR3 DNA reads as TGTGCCAGCAGCCCACCACAGAGGGGGATAAACACTGAAGCTTTCTTT. Encoded protein: CASSPPQRGINTEAFF. Filled out from reference TRBV28 and TRBJ1-1, the complete variable domain reads DVKVTQSSRYLVKRTGEKVFLECVQDMDHENMFWYRQDPGLGLRLIYFSYDVKMKEKGDIPEGYSVSREKKERFSLILESASTNQTSMYLCASSPPQRGINTEAFFGQGTRLTVV.

The J gene is TRBJ2-1, the V gene TRBV5-4; possibly TRBD2 for D (7 bases). CDR1 is SGHNT and CDR2 is YYREEE in the germline V gene (reference sequence). The CDR3 spans 17 residues. The V end lost 0 bases, the J end lost 4 bases, and 17 bases lay between the germline ends. CDR3 loop: CASSLGGGASSYNEQFF. CDR3 sequence (DNA): TGTGCCAGCAGCTTGGGAGGGGGGGCGTCGTCTTACAATGAGCAGTTCTTC.

This clone has just one count. The chain has TRBV6-5 and TRBJ2-7, with 8 bases fitting TRBD1. This CDR3 has 13 amino acids. Trimming at V came to 5 bases and at J to 5 bases, leaving 5 bases not matched to a gene. The germline CDR1 and CDR2 sequences are MNHEY and SVGAGI. The chain's CDR3 is CASSPTGANEQYF. The CDR3 DNA reads TGTGCCAGCAGTCCGACAGGGGCCAACGAGCAGTACTTC.

The V and J genes are TRBV14 and TRBJ2-1, with 11 bases that match TRBD1. This CDR3 spans 15 amino acids. V was pared by 6 bases and J by 2 bases, with 3 bases of the junction left unmatched. Germline assignment: CDR1 SGHDN and CDR2 FVKESK. The CDR3 DNA sequence: TGTGCCAGCAGACCGGACAGGGGGCCCTACAATGAGCAGTTCTTC. Translation: CASRPDRGPYNEQFF.

The chain is built from TRBV19 and TRBJ2-1; TRBD2 aligns across 12 bases. The CDR3 sequence is 17 residues long. Unmatched junction bases numbered 2, after V lost 2 bases and J lost 0 bases. Germline lookup yields CDR1 LNHDA and CDR2 SQIVND (reference sequence). This CDR3 reads CASSILAGGSSYNEQFF. CDR3 in DNA: TGTGCCAGTAGTATACTAGCGGGAGGGAGCTCCTACAATGAGCAGTTCTTC.

The chain employs TRBV10-3 and TRBJ1-1; the D gene is possibly TRBD1 (6 bases). Germline V gene sequence: CDR1 ENHRY, CDR2 SYGVKD. The CDR3 loop spans 14 amino acids. The V end lost 0 bases, the J end lost 1 base, and 6 bases lay between the germline ends. The CDR3 bases are TGTGCCATCAGTGAGTCGACAGGGAACACTGAAGCTTTCTTT. Amino acid sequence: CAISESTGNTEAFF.

The chain recombines TRBV6-1 with TRBJ2-5; D is possibly TRBD1 (5 bases). In germline, CDR1 is MNHNS, CDR2 SASEGT. The CDR3 consists of 14 residues. V lost 4 bases to trimming and J lost 3 bases, with 12 bases between them. The CDR3 loop is CASSGPTVKETQYF. For the CDR3, the DNA is TGTGCCAGCAGTGGACCGACAGTGAAAGAGACCCAGTACTTC.

V is TRBV4-2 and J is TRBJ2-7; TRBD2 matches at 10 bases. The CDR3 is 18 residues long. The junction had 11 bases not matched to a gene; V was cut back by 1 base and J by 2 bases. In germline, CDR1 is LGHNA, CDR2 YNFKEQ. The CDR3 reads CASSQVGFSGGNTYEQYF. The CDR3 DNA is TGTGCCAGCAGCCAAGTCGGTTTTAGCGGGGGGAATACCTACGAGCAGTACTTC.

This clone appeared once. The chain joins TRBV6-5 to TRBJ1-1; D gene unclear. The V gene lost 6 bases and the J gene lost 4 bases, with 9 bases spanning the gap. This CDR3 has 12 amino acids. The germline gives CDR1 MNHEY, CDR2 SVGAGI. CDR3 amino acids: CASRMGSTEAFF. In DNA, the CDR3 is TGTGCCAGCAGGATGGGGAGCACTGAAGCTTTCTTT.